This T cell receptor (beta chain) was identified during a study of blood T cell repertoires in COVID-19. Deletions cut 3 bases from V and 4 bases from J, with 15 bases between. Germline V gene sequence: CDR1 MDHEN, CDR2 SYDVKM. There are 15 residues in the CDR3. Sequencing used immunoSEQ multiplex PCR; TCRdb keeps in-frame clones, though not all of them. Here the sample spans approximately 82,000 clones, around 83% being singletons. This chain links TRBV28 with TRBJ1-1, with unresolved D. The receptor was isolated from a woman aged 55-70 years with acute or convalescent COVID-19. The sequenced sample was peripheral blood. The CDR3 region has the DNA TGTGCCAGCAGTTTTAGAGGGAGAGGAGGCACTGAAGCTTTCTTT. Its protein is CASSFRGRGGTEAFF.